This T cell receptor (beta chain) was profiled in a study of CD8+ T cells in alopecia areata. Trimming took 2 bases from V and 5 from J, leaving 10 bases between them. CDR3 length: 13 amino acids. In germline, CDR1 is MDHEN, CDR2 SYDVKM. This clone was seen more than once but under ten times. Peripheral blood, together with lesional scalp punch biopsies, was collected from alopecia areata patients. The sorting of PBMCs gave CD4+ and CD8+ T cells. Isolated RNA was reverse transcribed into cDNA used as the sequencing template. Produced via immunoSEQ multiplex PCR; TCRdb's table is partial and in-frame only. The profile shows 25,000 or so clones, around 56% of them singletons.

The clonotype originates from a human donor with alopecia areata. The material sequenced was NKG2D-high CD8+ T cells sorted from blood. This chain uses TRBV28 with TRBJ2-7; perhaps TRBD2 as D (5 bases). CDR3 residues: CASSLEGLDEQYF. The CDR3 DNA sequence: TGTGCCAGCAGTTTAGAGGGTTTAGACGAGCAGTACTTC.